Listed below are T cell receptor beta chains from one sample, sequenced in a study of blood T cells in healthy people across ages. TCRdb redid the calling of the 5' RACE reads with MiXCR, one entry per CDR3 protein. The sample lists around 600,000 distinct CDR3 sequences, under 55% occurring once. Sequencing used blood. These receptors all come from a man older than 75 in good health. Each CDR3 is given with its conserved first and last residue. A D gene is named only where the DNA matches it firmly. Clone size is stated in some rows and not others, as once, few, many or a class when expanded.

V: TRBV2
length: 12
D: NA
J: TRBJ2-5
size: NA
DNA: TGTGCCAGCGGCGAGGTCCAAGAGACCCAGTACTTC
CDR3: CASGEVQETQYF

V: TRBV4-3
length: 15
D: NA
J: TRBJ2-7
size: NA
DNA: TGCGCCAGCAGCCAAGTAGAGGGACCTTCCTACGAGCAGTACTTC
CDR3: CASSQVEGPSYEQYF

V: TRBV9
length: 14
D: NA
J: TRBJ2-3
size: few
DNA: TGTGCCAGCAGCGTAGGAGTGGGGGGAGATACGCAGTATTTT
CDR3: CASSVGVGGDTQYF

V: TRBV7-8
length: 22
D: TRBD2
J: TRBJ2-1
size: NA
DNA: TGTGCCAGCAGCTTCAAGAAAAAGCGGACTAGCGGGAGGGTCCCCCTCGGGAATGAGCAGTTCTTC
CDR3: CASSFKKKRTSGRVPLGNEQFF

V: TRBV7-9
length: 17
D: TRBD2
J: TRBJ2-1
size: few
DNA: TGTGCCAGCAGCTCCCGCCCGGGACTAGCGGTTTACAATGAGCAGTTCTTC
CDR3: CASSSRPGLAVYNEQFF

V: TRBV5-4
length: 16
D: TRBD1
J: TRBJ2-3
size: once
DNA: TGTGCCAGCAGCTTGGGTTTGACAGGGAGCGCAGATACGCAGTATTTT
CDR3: CASSLGLTGSADTQYF

V: TRBV28
length: 11
D: NA
J: TRBJ2-3
size: NA
DNA: TGTGCCAGCAGAGATGCAGATACGCAGTATTTT
CDR3: CASRDADTQYF

V: TRBV7-2
length: 15
D: NA
J: TRBJ2-3
size: NA
DNA: TGTGCCAGCAGCCCCCAGAGCCGGGCCACAGATACGCAGTATTTT
CDR3: CASSPQSRATDTQYF

V: TRBV4-3
length: 19
D: TRBD1
J: TRBJ2-1
size: NA
DNA: TGCGCCAGCAGCCAAGACCGGGACAGGGGCCATAGCTCCTACAATGAGCAGTTCTTC
CDR3: CASSQDRDRGHSSYNEQFF

V: TRBV21-1
length: 17
D: NA
J: TRBJ2-5
size: NA
DNA: TGTGCCAGCAGGGGAGCTAGCGGTGCCTCTATACAAGAGACCCAGTACTTC
CDR3: CASRGASGASIQETQYF

V: TRBV6-5
length: 15
D: TRBD2
J: TRBJ2-5
size: few
DNA: TGTGCCGGCAGTGCCGGACTAGCGGGAGTGAGGTCCCAGTACTTC
CDR3: CAGSAGLAGVRSQYF

V: TRBV20-1
length: 14
D: NA
J: TRBJ1-2
size: NA
DNA: TGCAGTGCTAGCCGGCGCAGGACGTCCTATGGCTACACCTTC
CDR3: CSASRRRTSYGYTF

V: TRBV27
length: 15
D: NA
J: TRBJ1-2
size: few
DNA: TGTGCCAGCAGTCCCGGGGCGGGGCTGTCCTATGGCTACACCTTC
CDR3: CASSPGAGLSYGYTF

V: TRBV25-1
length: 13
D: TRBD2
J: TRBJ2-1
size: NA
DNA: TGTGCCAGCAGATCCGGCGGGAGTAATGAGCAGTTCTTC
CDR3: CASRSGGSNEQFF

V: TRBV7-9
length: 16
D: TRBD1
J: TRBJ2-7
size: NA
DNA: TGTGCCAGCAGCCCCGTGCCCGGGACAGGGCATCGCGAGCAGTACTTC
CDR3: CASSPVPGTGHREQYF

V: TRBV12-5
length: 14
D: NA
J: TRBJ2-1
size: NA
DNA: TGTGCTAGTGATCGTGCGGTAGGCCACAATGAGCAGTTCTTC
CDR3: CASDRAVGHNEQFF

V: TRBV3-1
length: 15
D: TRBD1
J: TRBJ2-1
size: NA
DNA: TGTGCCAGCAGCCAGATGGGACAGCAATACAATGAGCAGTTCTTC
CDR3: CASSQMGQQYNEQFF

V: TRBV5-1
length: 19
D: NA
J: TRBJ2-7
size: NA
DNA: TGCGCCAGCAGCTTGGGGCGCGGCAGATACATCTCCAGGTCCTACGAGCAGTACTTC
CDR3: CASSLGRGRYISRSYEQYF

V: TRBV5-1
length: 16
D: NA
J: TRBJ2-2
size: NA
DNA: TGCGCCAGCAGCTTGACACCCGGGCAGGACACCGGGGAGCTGTTTTTT
CDR3: CASSLTPGQDTGELFF

V: TRBV28
length: 16
D: NA
J: TRBJ2-7
size: NA
DNA: TGTGCCAGCAGTTCTTTCTCTAGCGACCTCTTCGACGAGCAGTACTTC
CDR3: CASSSFSSDLFDEQYF

V: TRBV20-1
length: 15
D: TRBD1
J: TRBJ2-3
size: NA
DNA: TGCAGTGCTAGCCCACAGGGGGGCCCCACAGATACGCAGTATTTT
CDR3: CSASPQGGPTDTQYF

V: TRBV11-2
length: 14
D: TRBD2
J: TRBJ2-2
size: NA
DNA: TGTGCCGGCAGCCAGACTAGCGCCACCGGGGAGCTGTTTTTT
CDR3: CAGSQTSATGELFF

V: TRBV12-3/TRBV12-4
length: 15
D: TRBD2
J: TRBJ2-3
size: few
DNA: TGTGCCAGCAGTCCAACTCACGCGACTAGCAGGGCGCAGTATTTT
CDR3: CASSPTHATSRAQYF

V: TRBV7-9
length: 16
D: TRBD1
J: TRBJ1-6
size: NA
DNA: TGTGCCAGCAGCCTCTCGGACAGGGGGGTACCCTCACCCCTCCACTTT
CDR3: CASSLSDRGVPSPLHF

V: TRBV7-9
length: 15
D: TRBD1
J: TRBJ1-4
size: NA
DNA: TGTGCCAGCGGCCCTGGGACAGGGGTTAATGAAAAACTGTTTTTT
CDR3: CASGPGTGVNEKLFF

V: TRBV6-2/TRBV6-3
length: 15
D: TRBD2
J: TRBJ2-5
size: NA
DNA: TGTGCCAGCAGCCCCGGGGGGGGTCCCTTAAATGAGCAGTACTTC
CDR3: CASSPGGGPLNEQYF

V: TRBV7-2
length: 14
D: NA
J: TRBJ2-7
size: NA
DNA: TGTGCCAGCAGCTTTGGGGACACATACTACGAGCAGTACTTC
CDR3: CASSFGDTYYEQYF

V: TRBV6-5
length: 18
D: NA
J: TRBJ2-5
size: many
DNA: TGTGCCAGCAGTCCCCACCACCTGTCGAGGGGAGGAGGAGAGACCCAGTACTTC
CDR3: CASSPHHLSRGGGETQYF

V: TRBV10-3
length: 12
D: NA
J: TRBJ2-7
size: once
DNA: TGTGCCATCACGGCCGACAACAATGAGCAGTACTTC
CDR3: CAITADNNEQYF

V: TRBV6-1
length: 15
D: NA
J: TRBJ2-3
size: NA
DNA: TGTGCCAGCAGTGAAGCGTGGGGGGGCACAGATACGCAGTATTTT
CDR3: CASSEAWGGTDTQYF

V: TRBV7-2
length: 15
D: TRBD2
J: TRBJ2-3
size: few
DNA: TGTGCCAGCAGTTGGAGCGGGAGTAGGCCAGATACGCAGTATTTT
CDR3: CASSWSGSRPDTQYF

V: TRBV29-1
length: 15
D: NA
J: TRBJ2-1
size: few
DNA: TGCAGCGTTAATCCGGGAACTTCCATATACAATGAGCAGTTCTTC
CDR3: CSVNPGTSIYNEQFF

V: TRBV2
length: 15
D: NA
J: TRBJ2-1
size: few
DNA: TGTGCCAGCAGTGAAGCGTGGCTCGGAAACAATGAGCAGTTCTTC
CDR3: CASSEAWLGNNEQFF

V: TRBV20-1
length: 13
D: NA
J: TRBJ1-1
size: NA
DNA: TGCAGTGGTTGGGGGCTCCTGAACACTGAAGCTTTCTTT
CDR3: CSGWGLLNTEAFF

V: TRBV12-3/TRBV12-4
length: 15
D: NA
J: TRBJ1-5
size: NA
DNA: TGTGCCAGCAGTTCCCGCACGGGTTGGGATCAGCCCCAGCATTTT
CDR3: CASSSRTGWDQPQHF

V: TRBV7-9
length: 16
D: NA
J: TRBJ2-4
size: many
DNA: TGTGCCAGCAGCTTTTATCAGCGCTTAGCCAAAAACATTCAGTACTTC
CDR3: CASSFYQRLAKNIQYF

V: TRBV9
length: 14
D: NA
J: TRBJ2-3
size: NA
DNA: TGTGCCAGCAGCGTACTAGCCCTCACAGATACGCAGTATTTT
CDR3: CASSVLALTDTQYF

V: TRBV7-9
length: 13
D: NA
J: TRBJ1-1
size: NA
DNA: TGTGCCAGCAGCTTAACCCAGAACGCTGAAGCTTTCTTT
CDR3: CASSLTQNAEAFF